Listed here are 18 T cell receptor beta chains from one sample, sequenced in a study of shared clonotypes between healthy human individuals. Sequencing used immunoSEQ multiplex PCR; TCRdb keeps in-frame clones, though not all of them. The sample includes roughly 2,500,000 clones, 90% to 95% of them seen just once. The sequenced sample was naive CD4+ T cells from PBMCs. The subset was: CD45RA+ positively selected. The origin of the receptors is a man aged 18-30 years in good health. Some clones in this sample may be carry-over from other donors' samples.

This rearrangement joins TRBV12-5 to TRBJ1-4, with D uncertain. Trimming cost V 1 base and J 0 bases, with 6 bases left between them. Germline V gene lookup returns CDR1 LGHNT and CDR2 FRNRAP. The length of the CDR3 is 15 residues. The CDR3 sequence is CASGLGTATNEKLFF. DNA for the CDR3: TGTGCTAGTGGTTTGGGGACGGCAACTAATGAAAAACTGTTTTTT.

The CDR3 DNA is TGTGCCAGCAGCATACAGGGGAGCTCCTACAATGAGCAGTTCTTC. Its protein product is CASSIQGSSYNEQFF. The chain combines TRBV7-3 with TRBJ2-1, with 7 bases fitting TRBD1. Trimming at V came to 5 bases and at J to 0 bases, leaving 4 bases not matched to a gene. Per germline, CDR1 SGHTA and CDR2 FQGTGA. This CDR3 has 15 amino acids.

This chain connects TRBV29-1 to TRBJ2-1; 7 positions agree with TRBD2. Per the germline V gene, CDR1 is SQVTM and CDR2 is ANQGSEA. The CDR3 is 16 amino acids. The CDR3: CTTGGNGGLPPDEQFF. The CDR3 DNA is TGCACCACCGGGGGGAATGGGGGACTCCCGCCCGATGAGCAGTTCTTC.

The rearrangement joins TRBV6-6 to TRBJ1-4; D is undetermined. Per the germline V gene, CDR1 is MNHNY and CDR2 is SVGAGI (reference sequence). The CDR3 is 14 residues long. The V end lost 7 bases, the J end lost 0 bases, and 9 bases lay between the germline ends. CDR3 sequence (DNA): TGTGCCAGCATGTCCGTGACAACTAATGAAAAACTGTTTTTT. This codes for CASMSVTTNEKLFF.

The CDR3 reads CASSVGAGETQYF. The CDR3 bases are TGCGCCAGCAGCGTTGGGGCCGGGGAGACCCAGTACTTC. The chain is built from TRBV5-1 and TRBJ2-5; D may be TRBD1 (5 bases). Germline-derived CDR1 and CDR2 are SGHRS and YFSETQ. Trimming pared 4 bases from V and 5 bases from J, leaving 12 bases between. This CDR3 contains 13 residues.

This clone was counted once. The rearrangement uses TRBV7-9 and TRBJ1-2; no clear D. The CDR3 is made up of 12 amino acids. V gave up 5 bases and J gave up 4 bases, with 8 bases separating them. CDR1 and CDR2 from the germline V gene are SEHNR and FQNEAQ (reference sequence). The CDR3 region has the DNA TGTGCCAGCAGCCGACCGCTCTATGGCTACACCTTC. Translating gives CASSRPLYGYTF.

Note on this clone: Germline and junction disagree at one end, which may indicate a read error. The V and J genes are TRBV10-1 and TRBJ2-7; 8 nucleotides align to TRBD2. Germline loops: CDR1 WNHNN, CDR2 SYGVQD (reference sequence). There are 13 residues in the CDR3. CDR3 bases: TGCGCCAGCAGTGAGTCGAGTCACGGGAGGGCCTTCTTC. Translated: CASSESSHGRAFF.

The chain joins TRBV10-2 to TRBJ2-2; 7 nucleotides align to TRBD2. Germline V gives CDR1 WSHSY, CDR2 SAAADI. The CDR3 is made up of 15 amino acids. V dropped 6 bases and J dropped 3; count of bases not matched to a gene: 7. The DNA for the CDR3 is TGCGCCAGCAGGGCTGGGACTACCTACACCGGGGAGCTGTTTTTT. It encodes CASRAGTTYTGELFF.

The genes are TRBV10-1 and TRBJ2-1; a weak D match, TRBD2 (6 bases). CDR3 size: 16 residues. Germline lookup yields CDR1 WNHNN and CDR2 SYGVQD (reference sequence). Trimming shortened V by 3 bases and J by 6 bases, and 18 bases separated the two germline ends. CDR3 coding DNA: TGCGCCAGCAGTGAAGAACTAGCCCGATACCGCAATGAGCAGTTCTTC. Its protein product is CASSEELARYRNEQFF.

The chain joins TRBV5-1 to TRBJ2-7; TRBD1 aligns across 9 bases. The V and J ends lost 5 bases and 6 bases, in that order; junction bases with no gene match: 18. This CDR3 region has 17 residues. Germline V CDR1 and CDR2: SGHRS, YFSETQ. The CDR3 loop reads CASSQEMPGQGIAEQYF. DNA of the CDR3: TGCGCCAGCAGTCAAGAAATGCCGGGACAGGGTATCGCCGAGCAGTACTTC.

Comment on this clone: The sample contains more than one DNA sequence encoding this CDR3. J is TRBJ1-1 and V is TRBV5-1; D is perhaps TRBD1 (5 bases). The CDR3 sequence is 14 residues long. V shed 1 base and J shed 1 base, with 8 bases lying between them. CDR1 and CDR2 from the germline V gene are SGHRS and YFSETQ. CDR3 in amino acids: CASSLLGANTEAFF. The CDR3 DNA reads TGCGCCAGCAGCTTGCTCGGGGCGAACACTGAAGCTTTCTTT.

The chain links TRBV5-1 to TRBJ2-3, with 10 bases aligning to TRBD1. The germline V gene encodes CDR1 SGHRS and CDR2 YFSETQ. J lost 4 bases, V lost 3 bases, and 5 bases had no gene match. The CDR3 runs 15 residues. The CDR3 nucleotides are TGCGCCAGCAGCTACCGGGACAGGGGCCCAGATACGCAGTATTTT. Encoded protein: CASSYRDRGPDTQYF.

The chain has TRBV7-3 and TRBJ2-3; D unresolved. The CDR3 consists of 13 residues. Trimming left V 2 bases short and J 10 bases short, with 13 bases between. Germline V CDR1 and CDR2: SGHTA, FQGTGA. CDR3 amino acids: CASSLEGQTPQYF. The CDR3 nucleotides are TGTGCCAGCAGCTTAGAAGGCCAGACCCCGCAGTATTTT.

This clone was counted a single time. The chain combines TRBV4-3 with TRBJ2-2; 9 bases line up with TRBD2. The length of the CDR3 is 16 residues. J lost 5 bases, V lost 0 bases, and 4 bases had no gene match. CDR1 LGHNA and CDR2 YSLEER come from the germline V gene. This CDR3 reads CASSQELAGYTGELFF. The CDR3 DNA sequence: TGCGCCAGCAGCCAAGAGCTAGCGGGATATACCGGGGAGCTGTTTTTT.

V usage is TRBV5-5 and J usage is TRBJ1-2; 7 bases fit TRBD1. The J segment lost 8 bases and the V segment lost 2 bases, leaving 9 bases of the junction unmatched. Germline lookup yields CDR1 SGHKS and CDR2 YYEKEE (reference sequence). This CDR3 contains 14 residues. The CDR3 sequence: CASSFPRDSPGYTF. The DNA for the CDR3 is TGTGCCAGCAGCTTTCCGCGGGACAGCCCAGGCTACACCTTC. Combining the CDR3 with reference TRBV5-5 and TRBJ1-2 gives the whole variable domain DAGVTQSPTHLIKTRGQQVTLRCSPISGHKSVSWYQQVLGQGPQFIFQYYEKEERGRGNFPDRFSARQFPNYSSELNVNALLLGDSALYLCASSFPRDSPGYTFGSGTRLTVV.

The rearrangement joins TRBV7-8 to TRBJ2-6; tentatively, D is TRBD1 (5 bases). Per germline, CDR1 SGHVS and CDR2 FQNEAQ. The V gene lost 5 bases and the J gene lost 4 bases, with 15 bases spanning the gap. The CDR3 sequence is 16 residues long. This CDR3 reads CASSLTTVAGANVLTF. DNA of the CDR3: TGTGCCAGCAGCCTCACGACAGTGGCCGGGGCCAACGTCCTGACTTTC.

This rearrangement joins TRBV2 to TRBJ2-1; maybe TRBD2 (5 bases). The CDR3 runs 13 residues. Between the trimmed V and J ends, which lost 8 bases and 8 bases, there was a span of 16 bases. CDR1 and CDR2 (germline): SNHLY, FYNNEI. The CDR3 DNA reads TGTGCCAGCGGTAACGAGGGAGTGGATGAGCAGTTCTTC. Its translation: CASGNEGVDEQFF.

The chain combines TRBV6-1 with TRBJ2-7, with D perhaps matching TRBD1 or TRBD2 (5 bases each). The germline V and J ends were trimmed by 6 bases and 6 bases, with 18 bases remaining between them. The CDR3 is 14 amino acids. Germline V gene sequence: CDR1 MNHNS, CDR2 SASEGT. CDR3 residues: CASRGSGALGEQYF. The CDR3 DNA follows: TGTGCCAGCAGAGGATCCGGGGCCCTGGGCGAGCAGTACTTC.